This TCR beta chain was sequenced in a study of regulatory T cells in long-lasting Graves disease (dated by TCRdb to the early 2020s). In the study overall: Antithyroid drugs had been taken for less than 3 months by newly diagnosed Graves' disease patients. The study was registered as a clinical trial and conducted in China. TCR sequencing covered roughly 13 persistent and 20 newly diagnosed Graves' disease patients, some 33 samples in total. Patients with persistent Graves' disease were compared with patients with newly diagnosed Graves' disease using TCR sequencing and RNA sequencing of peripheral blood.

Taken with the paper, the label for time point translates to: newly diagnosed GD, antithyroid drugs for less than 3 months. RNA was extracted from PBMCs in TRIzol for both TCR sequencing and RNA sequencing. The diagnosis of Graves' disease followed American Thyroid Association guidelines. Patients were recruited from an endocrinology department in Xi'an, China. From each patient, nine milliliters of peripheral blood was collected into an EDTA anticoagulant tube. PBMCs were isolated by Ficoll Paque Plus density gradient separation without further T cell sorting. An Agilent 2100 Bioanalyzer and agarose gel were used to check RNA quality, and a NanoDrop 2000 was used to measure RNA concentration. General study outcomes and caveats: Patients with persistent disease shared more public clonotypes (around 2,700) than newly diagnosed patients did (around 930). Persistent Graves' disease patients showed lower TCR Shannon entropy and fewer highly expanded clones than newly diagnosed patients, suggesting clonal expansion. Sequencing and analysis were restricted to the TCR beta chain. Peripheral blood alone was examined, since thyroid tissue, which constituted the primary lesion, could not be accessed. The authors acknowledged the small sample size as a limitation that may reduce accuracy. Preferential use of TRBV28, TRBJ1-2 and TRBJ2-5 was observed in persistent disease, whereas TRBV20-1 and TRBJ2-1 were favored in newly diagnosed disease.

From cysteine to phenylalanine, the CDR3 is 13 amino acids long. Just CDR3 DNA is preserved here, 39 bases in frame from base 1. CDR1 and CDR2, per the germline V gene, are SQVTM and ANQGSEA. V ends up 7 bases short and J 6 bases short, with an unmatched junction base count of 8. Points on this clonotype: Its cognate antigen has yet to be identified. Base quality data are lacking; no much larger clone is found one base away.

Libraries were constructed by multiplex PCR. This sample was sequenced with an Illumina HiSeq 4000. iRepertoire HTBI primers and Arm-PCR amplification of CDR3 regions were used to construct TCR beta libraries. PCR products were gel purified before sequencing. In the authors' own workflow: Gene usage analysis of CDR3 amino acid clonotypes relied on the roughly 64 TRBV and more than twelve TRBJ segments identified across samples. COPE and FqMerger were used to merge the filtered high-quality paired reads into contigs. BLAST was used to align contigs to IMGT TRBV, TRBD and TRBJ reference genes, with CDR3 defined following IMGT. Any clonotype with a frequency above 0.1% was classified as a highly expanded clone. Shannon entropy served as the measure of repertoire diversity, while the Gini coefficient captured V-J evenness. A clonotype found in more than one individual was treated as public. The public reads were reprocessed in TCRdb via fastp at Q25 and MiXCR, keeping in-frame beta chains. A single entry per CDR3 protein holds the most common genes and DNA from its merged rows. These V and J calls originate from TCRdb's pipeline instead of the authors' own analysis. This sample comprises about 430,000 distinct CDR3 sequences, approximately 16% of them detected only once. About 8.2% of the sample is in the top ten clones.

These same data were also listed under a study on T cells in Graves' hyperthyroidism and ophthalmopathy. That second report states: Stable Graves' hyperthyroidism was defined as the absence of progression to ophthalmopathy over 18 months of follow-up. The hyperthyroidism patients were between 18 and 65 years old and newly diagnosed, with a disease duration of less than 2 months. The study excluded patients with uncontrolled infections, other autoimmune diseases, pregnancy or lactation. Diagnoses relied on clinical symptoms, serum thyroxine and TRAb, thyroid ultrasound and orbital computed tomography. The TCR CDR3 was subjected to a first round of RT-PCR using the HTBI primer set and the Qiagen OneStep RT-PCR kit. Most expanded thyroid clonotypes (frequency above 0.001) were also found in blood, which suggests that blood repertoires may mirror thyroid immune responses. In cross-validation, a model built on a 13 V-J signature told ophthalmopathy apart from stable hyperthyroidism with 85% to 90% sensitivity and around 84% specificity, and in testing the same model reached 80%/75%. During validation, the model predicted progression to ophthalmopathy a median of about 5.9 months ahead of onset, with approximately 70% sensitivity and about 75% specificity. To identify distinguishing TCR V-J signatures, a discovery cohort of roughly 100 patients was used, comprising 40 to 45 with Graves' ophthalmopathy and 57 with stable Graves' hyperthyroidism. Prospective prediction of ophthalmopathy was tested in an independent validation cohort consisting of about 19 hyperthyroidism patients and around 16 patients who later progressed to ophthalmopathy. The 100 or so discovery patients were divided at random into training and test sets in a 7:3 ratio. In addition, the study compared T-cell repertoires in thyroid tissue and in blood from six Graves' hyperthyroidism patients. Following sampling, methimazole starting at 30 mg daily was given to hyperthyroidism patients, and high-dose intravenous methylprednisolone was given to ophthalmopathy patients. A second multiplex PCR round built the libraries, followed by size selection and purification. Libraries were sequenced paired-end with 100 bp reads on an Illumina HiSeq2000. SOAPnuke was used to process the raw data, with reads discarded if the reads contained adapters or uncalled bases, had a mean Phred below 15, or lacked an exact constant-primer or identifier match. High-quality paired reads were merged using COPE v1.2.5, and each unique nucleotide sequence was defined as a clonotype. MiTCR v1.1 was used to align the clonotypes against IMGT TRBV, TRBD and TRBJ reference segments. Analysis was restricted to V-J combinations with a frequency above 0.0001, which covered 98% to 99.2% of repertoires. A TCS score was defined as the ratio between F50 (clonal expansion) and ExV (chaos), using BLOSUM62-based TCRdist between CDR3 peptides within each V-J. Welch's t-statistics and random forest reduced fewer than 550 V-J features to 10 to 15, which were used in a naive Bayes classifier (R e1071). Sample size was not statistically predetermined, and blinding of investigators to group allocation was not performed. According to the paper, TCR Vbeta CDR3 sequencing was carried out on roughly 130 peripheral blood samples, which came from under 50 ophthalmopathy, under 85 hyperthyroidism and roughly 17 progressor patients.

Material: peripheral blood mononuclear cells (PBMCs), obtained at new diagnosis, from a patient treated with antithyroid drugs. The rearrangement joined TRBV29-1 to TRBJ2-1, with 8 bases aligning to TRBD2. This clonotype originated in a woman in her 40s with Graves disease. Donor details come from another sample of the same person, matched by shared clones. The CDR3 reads CSAEGLVPNEQFF. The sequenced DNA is TGCAGCGCTGAGGGACTAGTCCCCAATGAGCAGTTCTTC.